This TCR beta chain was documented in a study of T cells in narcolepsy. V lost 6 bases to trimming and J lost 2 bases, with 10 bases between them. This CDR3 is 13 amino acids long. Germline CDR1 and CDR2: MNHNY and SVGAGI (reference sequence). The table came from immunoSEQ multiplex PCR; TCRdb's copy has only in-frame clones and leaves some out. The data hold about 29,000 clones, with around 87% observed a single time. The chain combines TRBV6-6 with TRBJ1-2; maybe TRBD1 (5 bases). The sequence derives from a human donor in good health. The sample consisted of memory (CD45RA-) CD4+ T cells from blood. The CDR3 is CASSPTGNYGYTF. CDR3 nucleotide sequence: TGTGCCAGCAGCCCTACAGGAAACTATGGCTACACCTTC.